This TCR beta chain was obtained from a study of human T cells and chemical hapten exposure. Regarding time point: pre-sensitization, week 0. The treatment here: therapeutic diphenylcyclopropenone sensitization with weekly scalp DPC. Drawing of blood took place ahead of applying each patch test. The library gave individual cDNA molecules unique molecular identifiers. TCRdb re-analysed the RACE reads in MiXCR, keeping a single row per CDR3 protein. The sample carries approximately 370,000 distinct CDR3 sequences, around 5% recorded once. This CDR3 is 15 amino acids long. V was clipped by 5 bases and J by 4 bases, with 20 bases between them. The germline V gene encodes CDR1 DFQATT and CDR2 SNEGSKA (reference sequence). There are a few counts of this clonotype. Its antigen remains unidentified. Whole-study results and caveats: The number of TCRs above 1 in 1000 frequency did not change after DPC sensitization. The donor cohort had alopecia, so its immune response may not match that of healthy people.

The source material was whole blood, sampled in connection with sensitization to the hapten diphenylcyclopropenone (DPC). The chain carries TRBV20-1 and TRBJ2-5, with D perhaps TRBD1 or TRBD2 (6 bases each). This receptor was identified in a woman in her late teens or twenties with alopecia areata. Some clones in this sample may be carry-over from other donors' samples. CDR3: CSAESVYGGPETQYF. In nucleotides, the CDR3 is TGCAGTGCTGAATCCGTCTACGGGGGCCCAGAGACCCAGTACTTC.